The table lists the clone carrying this T cell receptor (beta chain) with a few counts. PCR primers comprised 60 Vbeta and 13 Jbeta primers. Profiled with immunoSEQ multiplex PCR; TCRdb holds only in-frame clones, not every one. In the table there are approximately 120,000 clones, around 77% of which are singletons. V was clipped by 2 bases and J by 5 bases, with 14 bases between them. The CDR3 length is 14 residues. CDR1 and CDR2 from the germline V gene are SGHTS and YDEGEE. These data belong to a study of cytomegalovirus exposure and HLA in healthy donors. The chain links TRBV5-8 to TRBJ2-7; D is perhaps TRBD2 (5 bases). This TCR derives from a woman between 40 and 55 years old in good health and CMV-seropositive. The material sequenced was PBMCs. In DNA form, the CDR3 reads TGTGCCAGCAGCTTTGGACTGGGATCGGACGAGCAGTACTTC. It codes for CASSFGLGSDEQYF.